These 20 T cell receptor beta chains originate from one sample sequenced in a study of shared clonotypes between healthy human individuals. TCRdb's copy holds only in-frame clones and misses some; the assay was immunoSEQ multiplex PCR. The sample includes about 610,000 clones, around 97% of them seen just once. Sequenced: naive CD4+ T cells sorted from blood. Subset described: CD45RA+ positively selected. These receptors were taken from a woman aged 25 to 39 in good health.

The genes are TRBV14 and TRBJ2-5; D gene uncertain. Deletions cut 0 bases from V and 4 bases from J, with 6 bases between. In germline, CDR1 is SGHDN, CDR2 FVKESK. The CDR3 loop spans 13 amino acids. DNA of the CDR3: TGTGCCAGCAGCCAAGATAGTGGAGAGACCCAGTACTTC. Its translation is CASSQDSGETQYF.

The V call is TRBV19, the J call TRBJ2-7; 8 bases are shared with TRBD1. Germline trimming cut 5 bases from V and 3 bases from J; bases unmatched to any gene: 9. The V gene's germline CDR1 is LNHDA and CDR2 SQIVND (reference sequence). The CDR3 covers 15 residues. The CDR3 sequence is CASSSPGQVIYEQYF. CDR3 coding DNA: TGTGCCAGTAGTTCACCGGGACAGGTGATCTACGAGCAGTACTTC.

The gene calls are TRBV6-5 and TRBJ2-7, with no clear D. Trimming shortened V by 6 bases and J by 7 bases, and 16 bases separated the two germline ends. CDR3 length equals 13 residues. Per the germline V gene, CDR1 is MNHEY and CDR2 is SVGAGI. In nucleotides, the CDR3 is TGTGCCAGCAGCTCGCGAGGTTTTGGGGAGCAGTACTTC. It yields the protein CASSSRGFGEQYF.

The chain recombines TRBV30 with TRBJ2-3; no clear D gene. The germline V gene encodes CDR1 GTSNPN and CDR2 SVGIG (reference sequence). This CDR3 spans 15 amino acids. V lost 0 bases and J 0 bases, leaving 10 bases between the germline ends. The CDR3 loop reads CAWSVGAFSTDTQYF. Written as DNA, the CDR3 is TGTGCCTGGAGTGTAGGTGCCTTTAGCACAGATACGCAGTATTTT.

The genes are TRBV5-5 and TRBJ2-7, with TRBD1 identical over 9 bases. Germline CDR1 reads SGHKS; CDR2 reads YYEKEE (reference sequence). This CDR3 has 15 residues. V lost 2 bases, J lost 3 bases, and 6 bases stayed unmatched. The CDR3 spells CASSFDGTGYYEQYF. The CDR3 DNA sequence: TGTGCCAGCAGCTTCGATGGGACAGGGTACTACGAGCAGTACTTC.

The chain combines TRBV5-4 with TRBJ2-7, with 7 bases matching TRBD2. Per germline, CDR1 SGHNT and CDR2 YYREEE (reference sequence). CDR3 length: 14 residues. Trimming at V came to 2 bases and at J to 6 bases, leaving 8 bases not matched to a gene. CDR3 amino acids: CASSFGGRAGEQYF. In DNA form, the CDR3 reads TGTGCCAGCAGCTTTGGAGGGAGGGCCGGCGAGCAGTACTTC. The full variable domain, in which reference TRBV5-4 and TRBJ2-7 provide the parts outside the CDR3, is ETGVTQSPTHLIKTRGQQVTLRCSSQSGHNTVSWYQQALGQGPQFIFQYYREEENGRGNFPPRFSGLQFPNYSSELNVNALELDDSALYLCASSFGGRAGEQYFGPGTRLTVT.

CDR3 coding DNA: TGTGCCAGTAGTGCTCACAGGGGAAACACCGGGGAGCTGTTTTTT. Residues: CASSAHRGNTGELFF. The rearrangement uses TRBV19 and TRBJ2-2, with 7 bases matching TRBD1. CDR1 is LNHDA and CDR2 is SQIVND in the germline V gene (reference sequence). This CDR3 comprises 15 residues. Trimming took 5 bases from V and 2 from J; bases not matched to a gene: 5. Full variable domain (rest looked up from reference TRBV19 and TRBJ2-2): DGGITQSPKYLFRKEGQNVTLSCEQNLNHDAMYWYRQDPGQGLRLIYYSQIVNDFQKGDIAEGYSVSREKKESFPLTVTSAQKNPTAFYLCASSAHRGNTGELFFGEGSRLTVL.

This rearrangement joins TRBV11-3 to TRBJ2-2, with D possibly TRBD2 on 6 matching bases. The CDR3 loop spans 17 amino acids. Between the trimmed V and J ends, which lost 2 bases and 4 bases, there was a span of 17 bases. The germline gives CDR1 SGHNT, CDR2 YENEEA. In nucleotides, the CDR3 is TGTGCCAGCAGCTTATCTTCCGGGCAGGGAGGCACCGGGGAGCTGTTTTTT. This translates into CASSLSSGQGGTGELFF.

This clone was seen a single time. The genes are TRBV7-3 and TRBJ2-1; 11 nucleotides line up with TRBD2. With V trimmed by 2 bases and J by 0 bases, 9 bases remained unmatched. The CDR3 is 19 residues long. CDR1 and CDR2 from the germline V gene are SGHTA and FQGTGA. The CDR3 region is CASSLLGLAVWDSYNEQFF. The CDR3 region has the DNA TGTGCCAGCAGCTTATTGGGACTAGCGGTGTGGGACTCCTACAATGAGCAGTTCTTC.

The V and J genes are TRBV2 and TRBJ2-7; D unclear. The germline V gene encodes CDR1 SNHLY and CDR2 FYNNEI. The CDR3 is made up of 15 amino acids. Trimming removed 0 bases from V and 1 base from J, with 10 bases in between. The CDR3 region has the DNA TGTGCCAGCAGTGAAGCGCTTCTAGGTTCCTACGAGCAGTACTTC. Its translation is CASSEALLGSYEQYF.

The V call is TRBV6-7, the J call TRBJ1-5, with 8 positions matching TRBD1. TRBV6-7 is an ORF for which the function is uncertain. This CDR3 is 14 amino acids long. With V trimmed by 9 bases and J by 5 bases, 9 bases remained unmatched. The CDR3 DNA reads TGTGCCAGACGACCGGGACAGGTCGATCAGCCCCAGCATTTT. Protein product: CARRPGQVDQPQHF.

This clone showed up just once. The chain couples TRBV7-2 to TRBJ2-1; 10 bases align to TRBD2. V dropped 3 bases and J dropped 8; count of bases not matched to a gene: 13. This CDR3 is 17 amino acids long. CDR1 is SGHTA, CDR2 FQGNSA, per germline. CDR3: CASSFRPGLAMDYEQFF. The CDR3 DNA follows: TGTGCCAGCAGCTTCCGACCGGGACTAGCGATGGATTATGAGCAGTTCTTC.

V and J are TRBV9 and TRBJ2-5; 7 bases agree with TRBD1. The CDR3 runs to 14 residues. From germline, CDR1 is SGDLS and CDR2 YYNGEE. V gave up 3 bases and J gave up 3 bases; unmatched junction bases: 5. The CDR3 DNA is TGTGCCAGCAGCGCAAATACAGGGGAAGAGACCCAGTACTTC. Translated, it gives CASSANTGEETQYF.

The V gene is TRBV6-5, the J gene TRBJ2-5; D could derive from TRBD1 or TRBD2 (6 bases each). CDR1 is MNHEY, CDR2 SVGAGI, per germline. The CDR3 extends over 15 amino acids. Trimming stripped 6 bases from V and 7 bases from J, with 21 bases between. The CDR3 loop reads CASSARPGGRGTQYF. DNA for the CDR3: TGTGCCAGCAGCGCCCGTCCCGGGGGCCGGGGGACCCAGTACTTC.

The CDR3 nucleotides read TGTGCCACTTTGAACATGAACACTGAAGCTTTCTTT. It yields the protein CATLNMNTEAFF. The chain recombines TRBV28 with TRBJ1-1; D gene ambiguous. The V and J ends lost 10 bases and 0 bases respectively, with 9 bases between them. The CDR3 totals 12 residues. Germline values: CDR1 MDHEN, CDR2 SYDVKM.

This chain joins TRBV27 and TRBJ2-7; TRBD1 agrees at 9 bases. The trim removed 2 bases at V and 6 bases at J, leaving 8 bases unmatched. Germline CDR1 reads MNHEY; CDR2 reads SMNVEV (reference sequence). The CDR3 runs 15 residues. The chain's CDR3 is CASSLAGTGKGEQYF. CDR3 sequence (DNA): TGTGCCAGCAGTTTAGCCGGGACAGGGAAGGGCGAGCAGTACTTC.

The chain employs TRBV10-2 and TRBJ2-5, with a possible D match to TRBD2 (5 bases). The V gene's germline CDR1 is WSHSY and CDR2 SAAADI. Trimming stripped 4 bases from V and 7 bases from J, with 22 bases between. The CDR3 loop spans 16 amino acids. Here the CDR3 reads CASSGPGVRAAGTQYF. In DNA form, the CDR3 reads TGCGCCAGCAGTGGACCCGGAGTGAGGGCGGCAGGGACCCAGTACTTC.

This chain links TRBV28 with TRBJ1-2; D not certain. V lost 7 bases and J 1 base, leaving 13 bases between the germline ends. Germline V gene data show CDR1 as MDHEN and CDR2 as SYDVKM. CDR3 length equals 14 residues. The CDR3 is CASIEDGFNYGYTF. In nucleotides, the CDR3 is TGTGCCAGCATCGAAGACGGATTTAACTATGGCTACACCTTC.

The genes are TRBV7-9 and TRBJ2-1, with 13 bases identical to TRBD2. J was trimmed by 8 bases and V by 1 base; bases with no gene match: 2. The V gene's germline CDR1 is SEHNR and CDR2 FQNEAQ (reference sequence). This CDR3 comprises 15 residues. The CDR3 loop reads CASSLVGLAGYEQFF. The DNA of the CDR3 is TGTGCCAGCAGCTTAGTGGGACTAGCGGGGTATGAGCAGTTCTTC.

The V and J genes are TRBV6-1 and TRBJ1-2; tentatively, D is TRBD1 (6 bases). V lost 5 bases and J 4 bases, leaving 8 bases between the germline ends. The CDR3 spans 12 residues. Germline CDR1 reads MNHNS; CDR2 reads SASEGT. DNA for the CDR3: TGTGCCAGCAGTTGGGACATCTATGGCTACACCTTC. Protein product: CASSWDIYGYTF.